This T cell receptor beta chain was sequenced for a study of cytomegalovirus exposure and HLA in healthy donors. Researchers ran the PCR with 60 Vbeta and 13 Jbeta primers. Generated by immunoSEQ multiplex PCR, the TCRdb table keeps only in-frame clones and is missing some. The profile shows about 160,000 clones, 85% of them singletons. The CDR3 consists of 17 residues. The germline V gene encodes CDR1 SGHRS and CDR2 YFSETQ. V trimming: 0 bases; J trimming: 7 bases; junction bases outside the gene matches: 11. The source is a boy younger than 10 in good health and CMV-seronegative. Material for sequencing was PBMCs. The chain uses TRBV5-1 and TRBJ2-3; 10 bases fit TRBD2. CDR3 loop: CASSLAFSAGGEYTQYF. The CDR3 DNA reads as TGCGCCAGCAGCTTGGCGTTTTCAGCGGGAGGGGAATATACGCAGTATTTT.